Listed below are T cell receptor beta chains from one sample, sequenced in a study of cytomegalovirus exposure and HLA in healthy donors. The repertoire was sequenced with immunoSEQ multiplex PCR; TCRdb's copy has only in-frame clones and lacks some. The sample has about 130,000 clones, around 94% seen once; the top ten hold approximately 1.3%. Sequenced material: PBMCs. These receptors came from a woman aged 18 to 35 in good health and CMV-seronegative. The CDR3 runs from the conserved cysteine through the conserved F or W. D genes are given only for firm matches. For some rows the clone size is stated as once, few or many, or as a class when expanded; others skip it.

v_call	d_call	clone_size	j_call	cdr3_aa	cdr3_nt
TRBV7-9	TRBD2	-	TRBJ2-5	CASSPGLADGQETQYF	TGTGCCAGCAGCCCGGGACTAGCGGACGGTCAAGAGACCCAGTACTTC
TRBV5-1	-	once	TRBJ2-3	CASSATQGGTDTQYF	TGCGCCAGCAGCGCCACCCAGGGTGGAACAGATACGCAGTATTTT
TRBV28	-	-	TRBJ1-2	CASSYGQNYGYTF	TGTGCCAGCAGTTACGGACAGAACTATGGCTACACCTTC
TRBV5-5	-	-	TRBJ1-1	CASSGGTGFRTEAFF	TGTGCCAGCAGCGGAGGAACAGGGTTTCGGACTGAAGCTTTCTTT
TRBV28	-	-	TRBJ1-4	CASSLLGEVYEEKLFF	TGTGCCAGCAGTTTACTTGGTGAAGTTTATGAGGAAAAACTGTTTTTT
TRBV5-1	TRBD2	-	TRBJ2-1	CASSPPTSGTYNEQFF	TGCGCCAGCAGCCCCCCGACTAGCGGGACCTACAATGAGCAGTTCTTC
TRBV6-1	TRBD1	-	TRBJ2-1	CASSRDRGYEQFF	TGTGCCAGCAGTAGGGACAGGGGATATGAGCAGTTCTTC
TRBV9	-	-	TRBJ1-4	CASSVFEGAGEKLFF	TGTGCCAGCAGCGTATTTGAAGGGGCAGGCGAAAAACTGTTTTTT
TRBV10-3	TRBD2	-	TRBJ2-2	CAISEGGGLAENTGELFF	TGTGCCATCAGTGAGGGTGGGGGACTAGCGGAGAACACCGGGGAGCTGTTTTTT
TRBV30	TRBD1	-	TRBJ2-7	CAWRAGTGFFEQYF	TGTGCCTGGAGAGCCGGGACAGGGTTCTTCGAGCAGTACTTC
TRBV6-6	-	once	TRBJ2-7	CASSQGGGYEQYF	TGTGCCAGCAGTCAGGGAGGGGGCTACGAGCAGTACTTC
TRBV4-1	TRBD1	-	TRBJ1-2	CASSQGQGSLYAGYTF	TGCGCCAGCAGCCAGGGACAGGGGAGTCTCTATGCCGGCTACACCTTC
TRBV2	TRBD1	-	TRBJ1-5	CASSESSGGSNQPQHF	TGTGCCAGCAGTGAATCGTCAGGGGGCAGCAATCAGCCCCAGCATTTT
TRBV6-1	-	-	TRBJ1-5	CASSEARGRLYSNQPQHF	TGTGCCAGCAGTGAAGCGCGAGGGCGGCTGTATAGCAATCAGCCCCAGCATTTT
TRBV7-9	TRBD2	-	TRBJ2-7	CASSLEAGGPYEQYF	TGTGCCAGCAGCTTAGAGGCGGGAGGGCCCTACGAGCAGTACTTC
TRBV6-6	-	once	TRBJ2-3	CASDRGGATDTQYF	TGTGCCAGCGATAGGGGGGGGGCAACAGATACGCAGTATTTT
TRBV27	TRBD1	-	TRBJ2-7	CASSSRDRGHEQYF	TGTGCCAGCAGTTCCCGGGACAGGGGCCACGAGCAGTACTTC
TRBV9	TRBD2	-	TRBJ2-1	CASSSSGRDFNEQFF	TGTGCCAGCAGCTCTAGCGGGAGGGACTTCAATGAGCAGTTCTTC
TRBV5-1	-	-	TRBJ1-1	CASSRGRVEGVSAFF	TGCGCCAGCAGCCGAGGAAGGGTCGAGGGGGTGTCGGCTTTCTTT
TRBV6-1	-	-	TRBJ1-2	CASSEAAGRRRDGYTF	TGTGCCAGCAGTGAAGCGGCAGGGCGTCGTCGGGATGGCTACACCTTC
TRBV18	TRBD1	-	TRBJ2-7	CASSPRDRGWGEQYF	TGTGCCAGCTCACCCCGGGACAGGGGTTGGGGCGAGCAGTACTTC
TRBV7-9	-	-	TRBJ1-5	CASTAGNNQPQHF	TGTGCCAGCACGGCGGGCAACAATCAGCCCCAGCATTTT
TRBV5-6	-	-	TRBJ1-5	CASSLGAQGHNQPQHF	TGTGCCAGCAGCTTGGGGGCTCAGGGACACAATCAGCCCCAGCATTTT
TRBV30	-	-	TRBJ1-5	CAWHPDRNSNQPQHF	TGTGCCTGGCACCCTGACAGAAATAGCAATCAGCCCCAGCATTTT
TRBV9	TRBD2	-	TRBJ2-3	CASSVGGSTDTQYF	TGTGCCAGCAGCGTCGGGGGGTCCACAGATACGCAGTATTTT
TRBV6-6	TRBD2	-	TRBJ2-7	CASSKLADTYEQYF	TGTGCCAGCAGCAAACTAGCGGATACCTACGAGCAGTACTTC
TRBV30	TRBD2	-	TRBJ2-1	CAWWGGDEQFF	TGTGCCTGGTGGGGGGGAGATGAGCAGTTCTTC
TRBV19	TRBD1	-	TRBJ2-2	CASIQDRDPGELFF	TGTGCCAGTATCCAGGACAGGGACCCCGGGGAGCTGTTTTTT
TRBV28	TRBD1	-	TRBJ2-7	CASSFGQGASYEQYF	TGTGCCAGCAGTTTTGGACAGGGGGCTTCCTACGAGCAGTACTTC
TRBV13	TRBD2	-	TRBJ2-1	CASSERGVRLEEQFF	TGTGCCAGCAGCGAACGGGGGGTGCGGCTCGAGGAGCAGTTCTTC
TRBV13	-	-	TRBJ2-1	CASSPEGPAREQFF	TGTGCCAGCAGCCCCGAGGGCCCAGCCCGAGAGCAGTTCTTC
TRBV5-1	TRBD1	-	TRBJ1-6	CASSLALVGGGSPLHF	TGCGCCAGCAGCTTGGCCTTAGTAGGGGGCGGTTCACCCCTCCACTTT
TRBV28	-	-	TRBJ1-1	CASSKTRNTEAFF	TGTGCCAGCAGTAAGACAAGGAACACTGAAGCTTTCTTT
TRBV5-1	TRBD1	once	TRBJ1-3	CASSSQGASGNTIYF	TGCGCCAGCAGCTCCCAGGGGGCCTCTGGAAACACCATATATTTT
TRBV9	TRBD1	-	TRBJ2-3	CASSVRPGQGNDGTDTQYF	TGTGCCAGCAGCGTCCGACCGGGACAGGGGAATGATGGCACAGATACGCAGTATTTT
TRBV4-1	-	-	TRBJ2-5	CASSQDRAETQYF	TGCGCCAGCAGCCAAGACCGCGCGGAGACCCAGTACTTC
TRBV6-5	-	-	TRBJ2-3	CASNLGGGSADTQYF	TGTGCCAGCAATCTGGGTGGAGGGAGCGCGGATACGCAGTATTTT
TRBV6-1	TRBD1	-	TRBJ2-4	CASSLPGTGDIQYF	TGTGCCAGCAGCCTACCCGGGACAGGGGACATTCAGTACTTC
TRBV7-8	TRBD1	-	TRBJ2-7	CASSWRQGGEQYF	TGTGCCAGCAGCTGGAGACAGGGCGGCGAGCAGTACTTC
TRBV13	TRBD1	-	TRBJ2-1	CASSSDRKQFF	TGTGCCAGCAGCTCGGACAGGAAGCAGTTCTTC
TRBV30	-	-	TRBJ2-7	CAWDTSYEQYF	TGTGCCTGGGACACTAGCTACGAGCAGTACTTC
TRBV6-6	-	-	TRBJ1-1	CASRDRQTTEAFF	TGTGCCAGCAGGGATAGACAAACCACTGAAGCTTTCTTT
TRBV29-1	TRBD2	-	TRBJ2-5	CSVGMSGGKETQYF	TGCAGCGTTGGAATGAGCGGGGGGAAGGAGACCCAGTACTTC
TRBV4-1	TRBD1	-	TRBJ1-2	CASSQERDRGYGYTF	TGCGCCAGCAGCCAAGAAAGGGACAGGGGCTATGGCTACACCTTC
TRBV19	TRBD2	-	TRBJ2-5	CASSKGLAGYQETQYF	TGTGCCAGTAGTAAAGGACTAGCGGGGTACCAAGAGACCCAGTACTTC
TRBV30	TRBD1	-	TRBJ2-7	CAWSVGQGGAYEQYF	TGTGCCTGGAGTGTGGGACAGGGAGGGGCCTACGAGCAGTACTTC
TRBV19	-	-	TRBJ1-1	CASSTRGQLMNTEAFF	TGTGCCAGTAGTACGCGCGGACAGCTCATGAACACTGAAGCTTTCTTT
TRBV7-2	TRBD1	-	TRBJ1-4	CASSLLGQANEKLFF	TGTGCCAGCAGCTTATTGGGACAGGCCAATGAAAAACTGTTTTTT
TRBV5-7	-	-	TRBJ1-5	CASSSWWGGGNQPQHF	TGTGCCAGCAGCTCCTGGTGGGGGGGCGGCAATCAGCCCCAGCATTTT
TRBV27	-	-	TRBJ1-2	CASSQTAGGGNYGYTF	TGTGCCAGCAGTCAGACGGCGGGGGGCGGCAACTATGGCTACACCTTC
TRBV5-4	-	-	TRBJ2-4	CASSLEGGPLTDIQYF	TGTGCCAGCAGCTTGGAAGGGGGTCCCTTAACTGACATTCAGTACTTC
TRBV6-5	TRBD1	once	TRBJ1-2	CASTSDRGGYGYTF	TGTGCCAGCACCAGCGACAGGGGTGGGTATGGCTACACCTTC
TRBV25-1	TRBD2	-	TRBJ2-7	CASSDVTSGLYEQYF	TGTGCCAGCAGTGATGTGACTAGCGGCCTCTACGAGCAGTACTTC
TRBV9	-	-	TRBJ2-7	CASSVESLAGYEQYF	TGTGCCAGCAGCGTAGAGTCCCTAGCAGGCTACGAGCAGTACTTC
TRBV27	-	-	TRBJ1-6	CASSRMGRDGSPLHF	TGTGCCAGCAGCCGTATGGGCAGGGATGGGTCACCCCTCCACTTT